One and the same sample provided the 2 T cell receptor beta chains below, sequenced in a study of beta chain features in type 1 diabetes. The study, taken as a whole, reports: Moderately but significantly shorter TCRB CDR3s were found in Type 1 diabetes patients in all four CD4+ subsets.

Their antigens remain unidentified. Expressed TCRB transcripts got sequenced, as all isolated RNA was reverse transcribed. Here immunoSEQ multiplex PCR was the method, and the copy in TCRdb shows in-frame clones only, minus some. This repertoire shows 200,000 to 250,000 clones, approximately 14% found once; its top ten account for approximately 0.02%. Input material: naive CD4+ T cells from blood. The source of these receptors is a man aged 25-45 years with type 1 diabetes.

The chain joins TRBV25-1 to TRBJ2-3, with a weak D call TRBD2 (6 bases). This CDR3 comprises 16 residues. Germline CDR1 and CDR2: MGHDK and SYGVNS. Trimming took off 4 bases at V and 3 bases at J, with 17 bases between the two ends. The CDR3 here is CASSALSGSGTDTQYF. CDR3 DNA sequence: TGTGCCAGCAGTGCCCTTAGCGGCTCTGGGACAGATACGCAGTATTTT. The full variable domain, in which reference TRBV25-1 and TRBJ2-3 provide the parts outside the CDR3, is EADIYQTPRYLVIGTGKKITLECSQTMGHDKMYWYQQDPGMELHLIHYSYGVNSTEKGDLSSESTVSRIRTEHFPLTLESARPSHTSQYLCASSALSGSGTDTQYFGPGTRLTVL.

This clone was observed a single time. This chain links TRBV11-3 with TRBJ2-3; 7 bases are shared with TRBD1. CDR3 length: 16 amino acids. The V gene end was trimmed by 4 bases and the J gene end by 1 base; junction bases not matched to a gene: 8. Germline V lookup: CDR1 SGHNT, CDR2 YENEEA. CDR3 region: CASSSGRDRGTDTQYF. CDR3 nucleotide sequence: TGTGCCAGCAGCTCGGGCCGGGACAGAGGCACAGATACGCAGTATTTT.